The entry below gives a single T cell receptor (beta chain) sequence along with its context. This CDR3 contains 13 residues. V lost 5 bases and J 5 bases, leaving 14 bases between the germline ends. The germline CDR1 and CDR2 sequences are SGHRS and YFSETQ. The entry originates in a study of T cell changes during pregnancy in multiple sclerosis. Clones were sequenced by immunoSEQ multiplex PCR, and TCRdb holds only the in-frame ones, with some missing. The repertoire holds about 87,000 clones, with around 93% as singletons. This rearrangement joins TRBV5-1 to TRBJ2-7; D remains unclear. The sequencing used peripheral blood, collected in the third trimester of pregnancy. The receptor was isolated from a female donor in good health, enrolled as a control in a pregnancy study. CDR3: CASRQVNDDEQYF. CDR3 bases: TGCGCCAGCAGGCAGGTGAACGACGACGAGCAGTACTTC. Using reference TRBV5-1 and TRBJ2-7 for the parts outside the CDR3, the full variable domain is KAGVTQTPRYLIKTRGQQVTLSCSPISGHRSVSWYQQTPGQGLQFLFEYFSETQRNKGNFPGRFSGRQFSNSRSEMNVSTLELGDSALYLCASRQVNDDEQYFGPGTRLTVT.